These T cell receptor beta chains were read from a single sample in a study of T cell repertoires in cytomegalovirus infection. TCRdb processed the reads anew with MiXCR; each CDR3 protein has one entry. This table holds some 940,000 distinct CDR3 sequences, roughly a third found once. These TCRs are of unknown antigen specificity. The sample here was cultured CD8+ T cells from PBMCs, taken from culture after CMV antigen stimulation. The receptors come from a human donor in good health (CMV status not recorded). Some clones in this sample may be carry-over from other donors' samples. The CDR3 runs from the conserved cysteine through the conserved F or W. Each record gives: D gene, clone size, V gene, J gene, CDR3 protein, CDR3 DNA. D genes are given only for firm matches. Not every row has a clone size; where given, it reads once, few, many or a size class.

TRBD1,few,TRBV5-5,TRBJ2-2,CASSGPGTGDTGELFF,TGTGCCAGCAGCGGGCCCGGGACAGGGGACACCGGGGAGCTGTTTTTT
.,.,TRBV10-3,TRBJ2-1,CAISDFSYNEQFF,TGTGCCATCAGTGATTTCAGTTACAATGAGCAGTTCTTC
TRBD1,few,TRBV19,TRBJ2-3,CASKGQGESDTQYF,TGTGCCAGTAAAGGACAGGGCGAGTCAGATACGCAGTATTTT
TRBD2,few,TRBV7-9,TRBJ2-1,CASSSGTSGGQFF,TGTGCCAGCAGTTCCGGGACTAGCGGGGGGCAGTTCTTC
TRBD2,.,TRBV7-8,TRBJ2-3,CASSWGGGASTDTQYF,TGTGCCAGCAGCTGGGGGGGAGGGGCAAGCACAGATACGCAGTATTTT
.,.,TRBV6-1,TRBJ1-5,CASRPGAREPQHF,TGTGCCAGCAGGCCGGGGGCAAGGGAGCCCCAGCATTTT
TRBD1,.,TRBV6-1,TRBJ1-5,CASTGQGADKGEPQHF,TGTGCCAGCACCGGACAGGGGGCGGATAAGGGGGAGCCCCAGCATTTT
.,many,TRBV2,TRBJ1-1,CASSEGGNTEAFF,TGCGCCAGCAGTGAGGGGGGGAACACTGAAGCTTTCTTT
TRBD1,.,TRBV7-9,TRBJ1-1,CASSSGQGDLNTEAFF,TGTGCCAGCAGCTCGGGACAGGGGGACTTAAACACTGAAGCTTTCTTT
TRBD1,few,TRBV4-3,TRBJ2-4,CASSQKGAYGKNIQYF,TGCGCCAGCAGCCAGAAGGGGGCTTATGGCAAAAACATTCAGTACTTC
TRBD1,.,TRBV11-2,TRBJ2-7,CASSLEGGSFYEQYF,TGTGCCAGCAGCTTAGAAGGGGGCAGTTTCTACGAGCAGTACTTC
.,few,TRBV6-2/TRBV6-3,TRBJ2-1,CASSARETSYNEQFF,TGTGCCAGCAGCGCTCGGGAGACCTCCTACAATGAGCAGTTCTTC
TRBD2,.,TRBV7-9,TRBJ2-3,CASSLARSGVWTDTQYF,TGTGCCAGCAGCTTAGCGCGGAGCGGGGTCTGGACTGATACGCAGTATTTT
.,medium-sized,TRBV7-2,TRBJ2-1,CASSLNRYNEQFF,TGTGCCAGCAGCTTAAACAGATACAATGAGCAGTTCTTC
TRBD2,many,TRBV7-2,TRBJ2-3,CASSLEGGLAVSDTQYF,TGTGCCAGCAGCTTAGAAGGAGGACTAGCGGTTTCAGATACGCAGTATTTT
.,few,TRBV27,TRBJ1-1,CASRPGVENTEAFF,TGTGCCAGCAGGCCAGGGGTAGAAAACACTGAAGCTTTCTTT
.,.,TRBV25-1,TRBJ2-3,CASSELYRDTDTQYF,TGTGCCAGCAGTGAATTGTACAGGGACACAGATACGCAGTATTTT
.,few,TRBV4-1,TRBJ1-1,CASSQEEIGEWTEAFF,TGCGCCAGCAGCCAAGAAGAAATAGGGGAGTGGACTGAAGCTTTCTTT
TRBD1,few,TRBV27,TRBJ1-1,CASRTTGGNTEAFF,TGTGCCAGCAGGACTACAGGGGGAAACACTGAAGCTTTCTTT
TRBD2,.,TRBV14,TRBJ2-1,CASSPRLAGGPEQFF,TGTGCCAGCAGCCCTAGACTAGCGGGGGGCCCTGAGCAGTTCTTC
.,.,TRBV27,TRBJ2-1,CASSFGTKEQFF,TGTGCCAGCAGTTTCGGGACAAAAGAGCAGTTCTTC
TRBD1,once,TRBV25-1,TRBJ2-3,CASSEYSTGDWSTDTQYF,TGTGCCAGCAGTGAATATTCGACAGGGGACTGGAGCACAGATACGCAGTATTTT
.,many,TRBV4-1,TRBJ1-6,CASSQGETTVYWNSPLHF,TGCGCCAGCAGCCAAGGCGAAACTACGGTTTACTGGAATTCACCCCTCCACTTT
TRBD1,.,TRBV23-1,TRBJ2-1,CASSHSGTEGYNEQFF,TGCGCCAGCAGTCATTCCGGGACAGAGGGGTACAATGAGCAGTTCTTC
TRBD2,many,TRBV7-7,TRBJ2-3,CASSPEAGGNTDTQYF,TGTGCTAGCAGCCCTGAAGCCGGGGGGAACACAGATACGCAGTATTTT
.,many,TRBV7-9,TRBJ1-2,CASSSVGGDYGYTF,TGTGCCAGCAGCTCGGTGGGGGGAGATTATGGCTACACCTTC
TRBD1,few,TRBV14,TRBJ2-2,CASSQLPGQGEDTGELFF,TGTGCCAGCAGCCAGCTCCCGGGACAGGGAGAGGACACCGGGGAGCTGTTTTTT
.,.,TRBV27,TRBJ1-5,CASSLSDPIYSNQPQHF,TGTGCCAGCAGTTTATCGGACCCAATTTATAGCAATCAGCCCCAGCATTTT
.,few,TRBV6-6,TRBJ1-5,CASSYGGGNSNQPQHF,TGTGCCAGCAGTTACGGGGGGGGCAATAGCAATCAGCCCCAGCATTTT
TRBD2,.,TRBV7-6,TRBJ2-2,CATPPALAANTGELFF,TGTGCCACCCCCCCGGCCCTAGCGGCGAACACCGGGGAGCTGTTTTTT
TRBD1,many,TRBV9,TRBJ1-4,CASSAGTGAENEKLFF,TGTGCCAGCAGCGCTGGGACAGGGGCGGAGAATGAAAAACTGTTTTTT
.,.,TRBV9,TRBJ2-2,CASSHDRRKKNRELFF,TGTGCCAGCAGCCACGATAGGAGGAAGAAGAATCGGGAGCTGTTTTTT
TRBD2,.,TRBV27,TRBJ2-3,CASTSTSGATDTQYF,TGTGCCAGCACCTCGACTAGCGGGGCAACAGATACGCAGTATTTT
.,once,TRBV27,TRBJ1-2,CASSLSVGMVNYGYTF,TGTGCCAGCAGTTTATCAGTGGGGATGGTTAACTATGGCTACACCTTC
.,.,TRBV7-9,TRBJ1-3,CASSPDALSRNTIYF,TGTGCCAGCAGCCCAGATGCTCTCTCCCGAAACACCATATATTTT
.,once,TRBV28,TRBJ2-5,CASSLPLEARAQETQYF,TGTGCCAGCAGTTTACCCCTCGAGGCTCGGGCCCAAGAGACCCAGTACTTC
TRBD1,.,TRBV10-2,TRBJ2-7,CASSERTGDFYEQYF,TGCGCCAGCAGTGAAAGGACAGGGGATTTCTACGAGCAGTACTTC
.,.,TRBV3-1,TRBJ1-2,CASSQDLRRGPRDGYTF,TGTGCCAGCAGCCAAGATTTAAGGCGCGGACCACGGGATGGCTACACCTTC
.,.,TRBV2,TRBJ1-5,CASRRTASNQPQHF,TGTGCCAGCAGGCGGACAGCTAGCAATCAGCCCCAGCATTTT
TRBD2,.,TRBV27,TRBJ2-3,CASVAGGATDTQYF,TGTGCCAGCGTGGCGGGGGGGGCAACAGATACGCAGTATTTT
.,.,TRBV13,TRBJ1-4,CASRVGAEKLFF,TGTGCCAGCAGAGTGGGCGCTGAAAAACTGTTTTTT
.,.,TRBV7-9,TRBJ2-1,CAIQVSSYNEQFF,TGTGCCATTCAGGTCAGCTCCTACAATGAGCAGTTCTTC
.,.,TRBV6-5,TRBJ2-1,CASSYRDSPGDEQFF,TGTGCCAGCAGTTACCGGGACAGCCCGGGGGATGAGCAGTTCTTC
.,.,TRBV7-6,TRBJ1-5,CVSSSPGQPQHF,TGTGTCAGCAGCTCCCCCGGGCAGCCCCAGCATTTT
.,.,TRBV6-4,TRBJ2-1,CASSPRPSSSTDNEQFF,TGTGCCAGCAGTCCCCGGCCGAGCAGCTCTACCGACAATGAGCAGTTCTTC
TRBD1,.,TRBV6-1,TRBJ1-2,CALATGAYGYTF,TGTGCTCTGGCCACAGGGGCCTATGGCTACACCTTC
TRBD1,many,TRBV7-9,TRBJ2-1,CASSLIGGGYNEQFF,TGTGCCAGCAGCTTAATAGGGGGCGGCTACAATGAGCAGTTCTTC
.,.,TRBV10-3,TRBJ2-1,CAISESSQTLGNEQFF,TGTGCCATCAGTGAGTCGAGTCAAACTTTGGGCAATGAGCAGTTCTTC
.,few,TRBV4-1,TRBJ1-1,CASSQDTEGFAVNTEAFF,TGCGCCAGCAGCCAAGATACTGAAGGATTCGCTGTGAACACTGAAGCTTTCTTT
.,.,TRBV6-1,TRBJ1-1,CASSDKGMNTEAFF,TGTGCCAGCAGTGATAAGGGGATGAACACTGAAGCTTTCTTT
.,.,TRBV12-3/TRBV12-4,TRBJ1-1,CASVSARTPENTEAFF,TGTGCCAGTGTTTCTGCCAGGACACCGGAGAACACTGAAGCTTTCTTT
TRBD1,.,TRBV19,TRBJ2-2,CASSILTGAGELFF,TGTGCCAGTAGTATCCTGACAGGGGCCGGGGAGCTGTTTTTT
.,few,TRBV6-2/TRBV6-3,TRBJ2-1,CASSYSPASSGDEQFF,TGTGCCAGCAGTTACTCGCCGGCCTCTTCGGGGGATGAGCAGTTCTTC